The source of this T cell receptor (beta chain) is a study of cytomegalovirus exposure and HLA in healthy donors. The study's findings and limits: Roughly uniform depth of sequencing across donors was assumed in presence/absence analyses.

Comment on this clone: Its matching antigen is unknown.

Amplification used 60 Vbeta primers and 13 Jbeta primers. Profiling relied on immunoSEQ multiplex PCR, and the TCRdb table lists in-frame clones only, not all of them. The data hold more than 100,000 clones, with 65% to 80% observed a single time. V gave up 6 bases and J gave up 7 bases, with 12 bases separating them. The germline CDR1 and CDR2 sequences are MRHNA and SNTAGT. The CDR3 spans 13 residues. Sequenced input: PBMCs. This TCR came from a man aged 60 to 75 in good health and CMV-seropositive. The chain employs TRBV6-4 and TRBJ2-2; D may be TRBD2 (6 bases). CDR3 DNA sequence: TGTGCCAGCAGCGGGAGCAGGAACGGGGAGCTGTTTTTT. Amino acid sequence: CASSGSRNGELFF.